These 29 T cell receptor beta chains originate from one sample sequenced in a study of somatic mutations in cytotoxic T cells in rheumatoid arthritis. Method: immunoSEQ multiplex PCR; TCRdb's copy keeps in-frame clones and lacks some. The table records roughly 30,000 clones, around 84% of them present only once. The sequencing input was CD8+ T cells sorted from blood. The source is an adult with rheumatoid arthritis.

This chain connects TRBV7-8 to TRBJ1-5; 11 positions agree with TRBD1. Trimming removed 2 bases from V and 5 bases from J; junction bases left unmatched: 20. The CDR3 runs 21 residues. In germline, CDR1 is SGHVS, CDR2 FQNEAQ. The CDR3 region is CASSLPPGQGVYTLRYQPQHF. DNA for the CDR3: TGTGCCAGCAGCTTACCCCCGGGACAGGGGGTTTACACCCTAAGATATCAGCCCCAGCATTTT.

The V call is TRBV7-9, the J call TRBJ2-1; no clear D gene. CDR3 size: 14 residues. V lost 1 base and J lost 7, with 11 bases in between. Germline V gene sequence: CDR1 SEHNR, CDR2 FQNEAQ (reference sequence). CDR3 in DNA: TGTGCCAGCAGCTTAGATTTAAAGTGGAATGAGCAGTTCTTC. Protein sequence: CASSLDLKWNEQFF.

The chain joins TRBV28 to TRBJ1-2, with D uncertain. This CDR3 spans 16 amino acids. Trimming cost V 3 bases and J 4 bases, with 18 bases left between them. Germline assignment: CDR1 MDHEN and CDR2 SYDVKM. The CDR3 is CASSFRATEGGYGYTF. In DNA form, the CDR3 reads TGTGCCAGCAGTTTCCGGGCGACCGAGGGAGGCTATGGCTACACCTTC.

The V call is TRBV15, the J call TRBJ2-2; a weak D match, TRBD2 (6 bases). CDR1 is LNHNV and CDR2 is YYDKDF in the germline V gene (reference sequence). V was pared by 8 bases and J by 1 base, with 11 bases between. There are 14 residues in the CDR3. The CDR3 reads CATRGSGNTGELFF. The DNA for the CDR3 is TGTGCCACCCGGGGGAGCGGGAACACCGGGGAGCTGTTTTTT. The entire variable domain, with the rest obtained from reference TRBV15 and TRBJ2-2, is as follows: DAMVIQNPRYQVTQFGKPVTLSCSQTLNHNVMYWYQQKSSQAPKLLFHYYDKDFNNEADTPDNFQSRRPNTSFCFLDIRSPGLGDTAMYLCATRGSGNTGELFFGEGSRLTVL.

The chain joins TRBV7-2 to TRBJ2-1; possibly TRBD1 or TRBD2 for D (5 bases each). The CDR3 extends over 13 amino acids. V lost 5 bases and J lost 4, with 9 bases in between. Per the germline V gene, CDR1 is SGHTA and CDR2 is FQGNSA. DNA of the CDR3: TGTGCCAGCAGCCTCTGGGGGTACAATGAGCAGTTCTTC. Protein: CASSLWGYNEQFF. The whole variable domain, remainder taken from reference TRBV7-2 and TRBJ2-1, is GAGVSQSPSNKVTEKGKDVELRCDPISGHTALYWYRQSLGQGLEFLIYFQGNSAPDKSGLPSDRFSAERTGGSVSTLTIQRTQQEDSAVYLCASSLWGYNEQFFGPGTRLTVL.

This chain links TRBV4-3 with TRBJ2-5; 14 bases agree with TRBD2. This CDR3 region has 18 residues. From germline, CDR1 is LGHNA and CDR2 YSLEER. Trimming took 4 bases from V and 4 from J; bases not matched to a gene: 11. The CDR3 region is CASSRESLGLAGGETQYF. The CDR3 DNA reads as TGCGCCAGCAGCCGAGAAAGTTTAGGACTAGCGGGGGGAGAGACCCAGTACTTC.

CDR3 amino acids: CASSYRDRGNYGYTF. In nucleotides, the CDR3 is TGTGCCAGCAGTTATCGGGACAGGGGGAACTATGGCTACACCTTC. The chain has TRBV28 and TRBJ1-2, with 11 positions matching TRBD1. Germline V gene lookup returns CDR1 MDHEN and CDR2 SYDVKM. J was trimmed by 2 bases and V by 4 bases; bases with no gene match: 3. The CDR3 runs 15 residues.

V is TRBV27 and J is TRBJ2-3; D is tentatively TRBD1 or TRBD2 (5 bases each). V was pared by 5 bases and J by 0 bases, with 9 bases between. This CDR3 contains 14 residues. In germline, CDR1 is MNHEY, CDR2 SMNVEV (reference sequence). The DNA for the CDR3 is TGTGCCAGCAGTCCGGGACCTAGCACAGATACGCAGTATTTT. Its protein product is CASSPGPSTDTQYF.

This clone occurred once. This chain links TRBV7-2 with TRBJ2-7; D is uncertain. The ends were cut back, 3 bases at V and 0 bases at J, with 6 bases in the middle. Germline V gene lookup returns CDR1 SGHTA and CDR2 FQGNSA. This CDR3 comprises 13 residues. Written as DNA, the CDR3 is TGTGCCAGCAGCTTTTACTCCTCCTACGAGCAGTACTTC. Amino acids: CASSFYSSYEQYF.

V is TRBV14 and J is TRBJ2-7; tentative D call: TRBD1 (5 bases). Germline CDR1 reads SGHDN; CDR2 reads FVKESK. This CDR3 is built from 15 residues. Between the trimmed V and J ends, which lost 3 bases and 0 bases, there was a span of 12 bases. The CDR3 DNA follows: TGTGCCAGCAGCCACTCCCAGGACAACTCCTACGAGCAGTACTTC. Protein sequence: CASSHSQDNSYEQYF.

The gene calls are TRBV10-2 and TRBJ2-7; D possibly corresponds to TRBD1 (6 bases). Trimming removed 6 bases at V and 3 bases at J, with 15 bases between. CDR1 is WSHSY and CDR2 is SAAADI in the germline V gene. The CDR3 length is 14 residues. The CDR3 DNA reads TGCGCCAGCAGGGATCGACAGGTTCTCTACGAGCAGTACTTC. As protein: CASRDRQVLYEQYF.

The genes are TRBV7-9 and TRBJ2-7; D might be TRBD2 (5 bases). This CDR3 region has 14 residues. The V end was cut by 2 bases, the J end by 2 bases, with 10 bases between. Germline loops: CDR1 SEHNR, CDR2 FQNEAQ (reference sequence). CDR3 bases: TGTGCCAGCAGCTTAAGCGGCAGTACCTACGAGCAGTACTTC. It translates to CASSLSGSTYEQYF. Full variable domain (missing parts from reference TRBV7-9 and TRBJ2-7): DTGVSQNPRHKITKRGQNVTFRCDPISEHNRLYWYRQTLGQGPEFLTYFQNEAQLEKSRLLSDRFSAERPKGSFSTLEIQRTEQGDSAMYLCASSLSGSTYEQYFGPGTRLTVT.

This chain connects TRBV7-9 to TRBJ2-1; 12 bases are a match to TRBD2. Per the germline V gene, CDR1 is SEHNR and CDR2 is FQNEAQ (reference sequence). The CDR3 covers 16 residues. V dropped 2 bases and J dropped 4; count of bases not matched to a gene: 3. The CDR3 spells CASSLHGTSGYNEQFF. CDR3 DNA: TGTGCCAGCAGCTTACATGGGACTAGCGGGTACAATGAGCAGTTCTTC.

The V and J genes are TRBV27 and TRBJ2-3; perhaps TRBD1 as D (5 bases). This CDR3 comprises 15 residues. V lost 6 bases, J lost 1 base, and 14 bases lay in between. Germline CDR1 and CDR2: MNHEY and SMNVEV (reference sequence). The CDR3 sequence is CASRIQVPGTDTQYF. The CDR3 DNA follows: TGTGCCAGCAGAATACAGGTTCCGGGCACAGATACGCAGTATTTT.

This clone was detected only once. The V call is TRBV6-5, the J call TRBJ2-7; D unclear. The CDR3 has 12 amino acids. Germline V gene lookup returns CDR1 MNHEY and CDR2 SVGAGI. V lost 8 bases and J lost 0, with 8 bases in between. CDR3 nucleotides: TGTGCCAGCCTCGGCCCCTCCTACGAGCAGTACTTC. Residues: CASLGPSYEQYF.

The rearrangement uses TRBV6-6 and TRBJ1-1, with D hard to call. V was cut by 6 bases and J by 1 base, with 9 bases left in between. Germline V gene sequence: CDR1 MNHNY, CDR2 SVGAGI (reference sequence). The CDR3 has 13 amino acids. Written as DNA, the CDR3 is TGTGCCAGCAGACCAGGACCGAACACTGAAGCTTTCTTT. This codes for CASRPGPNTEAFF.

The chain is built from TRBV6-5 and TRBJ2-2, with a weak D call TRBD1 (5 bases). This CDR3 has 13 amino acids. Germline V gives CDR1 MNHEY, CDR2 SVGAGI. Deletions cut 5 bases from V and 6 bases from J, with 10 bases between. As DNA, the CDR3 is TGTGCCAGCAGTCAACAGGTCCCCGGGGAGCTGTTTTTT. It codes for CASSQQVPGELFF.

V is TRBV6-5 and J is TRBJ2-1, with D possibly TRBD2 on 5 matching bases. The CDR3 totals 15 residues. The V gene's germline CDR1 is MNHEY and CDR2 SVGAGI. V lost 5 bases and J lost 1, with 12 bases in between. Here the CDR3 reads CASSQTRMSYNEQFF. Here the CDR3 DNA reads TGTGCCAGCAGTCAAACTAGAATGTCCTACAATGAGCAGTTCTTC.

The chain links TRBV19 to TRBJ2-3; D uncertain. This CDR3 is 12 amino acids long. CDR1 LNHDA and CDR2 SQIVND come from the germline V gene (reference sequence). Trimming removed 4 bases from V and 3 bases from J, with 5 bases in between. Written as DNA, the CDR3 is TGTGCCAGTAGTACCGAGACAGATACGCAGTATTTT. This codes for CASSTETDTQYF.

The V and J genes are TRBV27 and TRBJ2-7; the match to TRBD1 covers 7 bases. Unmatched junction bases numbered 9, after V lost 4 bases and J lost 3 bases. Germline V lookup: CDR1 MNHEY, CDR2 SMNVEV (reference sequence). The CDR3 is made up of 15 amino acids. CDR3 DNA sequence: TGTGCCAGCAGTTCCCTATACAGGGGAGACTACGAGCAGTACTTC. It is translated as CASSSLYRGDYEQYF.

V and J are TRBV7-9 and TRBJ1-2; the D is unclear. Germline-derived CDR1 and CDR2 are SEHNR and FQNEAQ (reference sequence). CDR3 length: 15 amino acids. Trimming pared 4 bases from V and 0 bases from J, leaving 12 bases between. CDR3 bases: TGTGCCAGCAGCTCTGGAAGGGATGCTAACTATGGCTACACCTTC. It yields the protein CASSSGRDANYGYTF.

This chain uses TRBV9 with TRBJ2-2; D is perhaps TRBD2 (5 bases). CDR1 is SGDLS, CDR2 YYNGEE, per germline. V lost 3 bases and J lost 7, with 16 bases in between. CDR3 length equals 15 residues. This CDR3 reads CASSGGLGEGGELFF. DNA for the CDR3: TGTGCCAGCAGCGGAGGACTGGGCGAGGGCGGGGAGCTGTTTTTT.

This clone showed up just a few times. The chain carries TRBV7-9 and TRBJ1-1, with TRBD1 matching 7 bases. Germline values: CDR1 SEHNR, CDR2 FQNEAQ (reference sequence). This CDR3 contains 13 residues. V shed 5 bases and J 8 bases; nucleotides not matched to a gene: 8. The CDR3 coding sequence is TGTGCCAGCAGCCCGACAGGGTTTCAGGAAGCTTTCTTT. This sequence encodes CASSPTGFQEAFF. Using reference TRBV7-9 and TRBJ1-1 for the parts outside the CDR3, the full variable domain is DTGVSQNPRHKITKRGQNVTFRCDPISEHNRLYWYRQTLGQGPEFLTYFQNEAQLEKSRLLSDRFSAERPKGSFSTLEIQRTEQGDSAMYLCASSPTGFQEAFFGQGTRLTVV.

This chain links TRBV7-9 with TRBJ1-1, with D possibly TRBD1 on 5 matching bases. The CDR3 is 14 residues long. Germline values: CDR1 SEHNR, CDR2 FQNEAQ (reference sequence). The V and J ends lost 6 bases and 0 bases respectively, with 11 bases between them. CDR3 amino acids: CASSRVGVNTEAFF. In nucleotides, the CDR3 is TGTGCCAGCAGTCGTGTAGGGGTGAACACTGAAGCTTTCTTT.

V usage is TRBV11-2 and J usage is TRBJ2-2; maybe TRBD1 (6 bases). The CDR3 covers 17 residues. Germline CDR1 reads SGHAT; CDR2 reads FQNNGV. Trimming cost V 5 bases and J 3 bases, with 19 bases left between them. Here the CDR3 reads CASSPPTPGEDTGELFF. In DNA form, the CDR3 reads TGTGCCAGCAGCCCACCCACCCCAGGGGAAGACACCGGGGAGCTGTTTTTT.

The chain links TRBV28 to TRBJ2-1; D unclear. The CDR3 has 15 amino acids. Trimming removed 2 bases from V and 5 bases from J, with 13 bases in between. Germline V gene lookup returns CDR1 MDHEN and CDR2 SYDVKM. CDR3 in amino acids: CASSLMANKNNEQFF. The CDR3 DNA is TGTGCCAGCAGTTTAATGGCTAATAAGAACAATGAGCAGTTCTTC.

The rearrangement uses TRBV13 and TRBJ2-2, with D uncertain. The CDR3 length is 15 residues. V lost 3 bases and J lost 0, with 8 bases in between. Germline lookup yields CDR1 PRHDT and CDR2 FYEKMQ (reference sequence). The CDR3 loop reads CASSFLRPNTGELFF. CDR3 DNA: TGTGCCAGCAGCTTTCTTCGACCGAACACCGGGGAGCTGTTTTTT. The variable domain in full, completed from reference TRBV13 and TRBJ2-2, reads AAGVIQSPRHLIKEKRETATLKCYPIPRHDTVYWYQQGPGQDPQFLISFYEKMQSDKGSIPDRFSAQQFSDYHSELNMSSLELGDSALYFCASSFLRPNTGELFFGEGSRLTVL.

The CDR3 spells CASSLYFFGTPLELDTEAFF. In nucleotides, the CDR3 is TGCGCCAGCAGCTTGTATTTTTTCGGGACCCCCCTAGAATTGGACACTGAAGCTTTCTTT. The chain employs TRBV5-1 and TRBJ1-1; tentatively, D is TRBD1 (5 bases). Germline V gives CDR1 SGHRS, CDR2 YFSETQ. The CDR3 length is 20 residues. The germline V and J ends were trimmed by 1 base and 3 bases, with 28 bases remaining between them. Using reference TRBV5-1 and TRBJ1-1 for the parts outside the CDR3, the full variable domain is KAGVTQTPRYLIKTRGQQVTLSCSPISGHRSVSWYQQTPGQGLQFLFEYFSETQRNKGNFPGRFSGRQFSNSRSEMNVSTLELGDSALYLCASSLYFFGTPLELDTEAFFGQGTRLTVV.

V gene TRBV7-2 combines with J gene TRBJ2-1, with 10 bases lining up with TRBD2. Unmatched junction bases numbered 14, after V lost 4 bases and J lost 8 bases. Germline CDR1 reads SGHTA; CDR2 reads FQGNSA. The length of the CDR3 is 17 residues. For the CDR3, the DNA is TGTGCCAGCAGCTACCTAGCGGGGGACAGCCCCGGGGATGAGCAGTTCTTC. Protein: CASSYLAGDSPGDEQFF.